Sequencing of this TCR beta chain was carried out in a study of blood T cell repertoires in COVID-19 (TCRdb year 2020). Regarding the complete study: Samples from collaborators originated in the United States, Italy and Spain and spanned both the acute and convalescent phases of COVID-19. The samples were drawn from two sources: the first 160 participants of the ongoing ImmuneRACE study, and 950 to 1,500 subjects contributed by 6 global collaborators. A de-identified subject ID, COVID-19 status, age in years and sex were almost always included in the sample metadata. The prospective study material was composed of cDNA or gDNA derived from T cells, B-cell-depleted T cells, or PBMCs. The repertoires were released in a freely available public database intended as a resource for research on the immune response to SARS-CoV-2. Where HLA class I and class II types were available, the types were taken from metadata supplied by the sample provider, not from assay-based typing. Deeply sampled blood TCRbeta repertoires from subjects exposed to, actively infected with, or recovered from COVID-19 were included in the dataset. Overall study results and their limits: How much clinical and demographic metadata was included differed by source and by participant, and the metadata was provided uncurated.

As to this clone: The antigen it binds to is not known. No qualities accompany the bases; no much larger clone lies one base away.

Per the germline V gene, LGHNA is the CDR1 and YNFKEQ is the CDR2. V and J are trimmed by 4 bases and 6 bases, and the gene matches miss 11 bases of the junction. The CDR3 starts with the cysteine, ends with the phenylalanine, and has 17 residues. Only the CDR3 DNA stays, 51 bases, in frame from base 1. The immunoSEQ Assay, a bias-controlled multiplex PCR, was used to amplify TCRbeta CDR3 regions from genomic DNA. Concerning the study's data processing: The number of nucleated cells in each sample was estimated from the amplification of reference gene primers within the assay. To quantify the absolute abundance of each unique TCRbeta CDR3 rearrangement, sequence reads were collapsed and filtered. For each sample, productive Simpson clonality was calculated as the square root of Simpson's diversity index across productive rearrangements. This immuneACCESS table, as held by TCRdb, lists in-frame sequences with V and J called but not all clones. Of the missing ones, under half trace to an unresolved V gene in checked studies; the others have no known cause. V, J and clone size are taken as reported in that table, and D and trimming were inferred from the DNA itself. Present in this sample are over 250,000 clones, over 80% of which were seen just once. The top ten clonotypes cover 9.5% to 13% of the sample.

In Seattle, one collaborating source enrolled patients while the infection was active and tracked those patients longitudinally over the course of disease. The collaborating institutions used their own protocols to collect whole blood in K2EDTA tubes. For TCRbeta analysis, collaborators shipped samples as frozen whole blood, isolated PBMCs, or DNA extracted from either of those sample types. Sequencing was carried out using peripheral blood. The chain uses TRBV4-2 and TRBJ1-5; 11 bases in the junction line up with TRBD1. The clonotype was recovered from a woman in her 70s with COVID-19, enrolled during active disease. For the CDR3, the sequence is CASSRGITGTGGQPQHF. The DNA reads TGTGCCAGCAGCCGAGGCATAACCGGGACAGGGGGTCAGCCCCAGCATTTT.